This TCR beta chain appears in the sequencing data of a study of T cells in Graves' hyperthyroidism and ophthalmopathy. RNA transcripts yielded amplified TCR beta CDR3 regions. RT-PCR in the first round (using the HTBI primer set) targeted the TCR CDR3. TCRdb fed the multiplex PCR reads into MiXCR, producing one record per CDR3 protein. The repertoire consists of roughly 170,000 distinct CDR3 sequences, with approximately 15% occurring once and the leading ten covering roughly 29%. Investigators excluded patients with uncontrolled infection, other autoimmune disease, pregnancy or lactation. Germline CDR1 is LNHDA and CDR2 is SQIVND (reference sequence). CDR3 length: 15 amino acids. Trimming took off 5 bases at V and 0 bases at J, with 13 bases between the two ends. Whole-study findings and limits: In blood, most of the thyroid clonotypes expanded above 0.001 were also present.

Regarding this clonotype: Its antigen is not known.

The chain combines TRBV19 with TRBJ1-1; D gene unclear. The source of this sequence is a woman aged 50 to 65 with Graves' hyperthyroidism. Sequencing was carried out using blood. DNA for the CDR3: TGTGCCAGTAGTCCTCAGAGATGGATGAACACTGAAGCTTTCTTT. This codes for CASSPQRWMNTEAFF.